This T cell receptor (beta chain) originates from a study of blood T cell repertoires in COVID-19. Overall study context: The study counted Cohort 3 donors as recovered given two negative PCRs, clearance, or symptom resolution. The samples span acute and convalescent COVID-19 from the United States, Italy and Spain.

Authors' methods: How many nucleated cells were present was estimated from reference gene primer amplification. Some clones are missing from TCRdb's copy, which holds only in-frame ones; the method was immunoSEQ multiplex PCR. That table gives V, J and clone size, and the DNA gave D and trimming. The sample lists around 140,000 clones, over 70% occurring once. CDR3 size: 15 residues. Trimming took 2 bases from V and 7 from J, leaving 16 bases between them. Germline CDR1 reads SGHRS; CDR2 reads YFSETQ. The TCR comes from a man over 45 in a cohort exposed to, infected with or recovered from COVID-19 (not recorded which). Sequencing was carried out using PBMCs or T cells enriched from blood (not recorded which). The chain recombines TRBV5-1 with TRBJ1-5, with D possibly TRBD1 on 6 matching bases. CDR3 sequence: CASSFLGGAGQPQHF. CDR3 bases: TGCGCCAGCAGCTTCCTCGGGGGGGCAGGCCAGCCCCAGCATTTT.